This T cell receptor beta chain appears in the sequencing data of a study of Ad26.COV2.S vaccination and SARS-CoV-2 variants. Overall study: By the intramuscular route, Ad26.COV2.S was given once, or twice 56 days apart.

The sample's treatment: 15 to 20 received Ad26.COV2.S at low or high dose, single or two shots; 5 received placebo; per-sample allocation not given. Sampling was done on day 63 after the first vaccine or placebo injection. Sequenced by immunoSEQ multiplex PCR; TCRdb stores in-frame clones only, minus some. Here the sample spans about 350,000 clones, around nine tenths being singletons. V lost 6 bases to trimming and J lost 0 bases, with 7 bases between them. The CDR3 has 12 amino acids. In germline, CDR1 is SQVTM, CDR2 ANQGSEA. This clonotype was sampled from a person between 18 and 65 years old who received the Ad26.COV2.S COVID-19 vaccine or a placebo. The chain joins TRBV29-1 to TRBJ2-3; no reliable D call. The specimen comprised peripheral blood, sampled in a trial of Ad26.COV2.S vaccine versus placebo. The CDR3: CSVPASTDTQYF. CDR3 DNA: TGCAGCGTCCCGGCGAGCACAGATACGCAGTATTTT.